These 3 T cell receptor beta chains share one sample of origin, sequenced in a study of cytotoxic CD8 clonotypes in ibrutinib-treated CLL. Clones were sequenced by immunoSEQ multiplex PCR, and TCRdb holds only the in-frame ones, with some missing. Among under 300,000 clones listed, approximately 76% were seen once. The source was PBMCs, collected at disease progression, from a patient treated with ibrutinib. These receptors were obtained from a human donor with chronic lymphocytic leukemia.

The chain carries TRBV28 and TRBJ2-4; TRBD2 matches 9 bases. The CDR3 length is 17 residues. Germline CDR1 MDHEN, CDR2 SYDVKM. After removal of 2 bases from V and 0 bases from J, the junction contained 5 bases not matched to a gene. The CDR3 coding sequence is TGTGCCAGCAGTTTAGGACTAGCGTTCTTAGCCAAAAACATTCAGTACTTC. Protein product: CASSLGLAFLAKNIQYF.

The V and J genes are TRBV14 and TRBJ2-1, with D tentatively TRBD1 (6 bases). The CDR3 length is 14 residues. Trimming took off 3 bases at V and 9 bases at J, with 15 bases between the two ends. Germline CDR1 SGHDN, CDR2 FVKESK. The CDR3 reads CASSQTQGRGEQFF. The CDR3 DNA follows: TGTGCCAGCAGCCAGACTCAGGGGAGAGGTGAGCAGTTCTTC.

Judged by abundance, this clone is medium-sized. The chain combines TRBV28 with TRBJ2-7, with D hard to call. The CDR3 runs to 15 residues. V was pared by 6 bases and J by 0 bases, with 15 bases between. Per the germline V gene, CDR1 is MDHEN and CDR2 is SYDVKM. The CDR3 coding sequence is TGTGCCAGCAGGGCAGAGTTAGGATCCTCCTACGAGCAGTACTTC. Translated: CASRAELGSSYEQYF.